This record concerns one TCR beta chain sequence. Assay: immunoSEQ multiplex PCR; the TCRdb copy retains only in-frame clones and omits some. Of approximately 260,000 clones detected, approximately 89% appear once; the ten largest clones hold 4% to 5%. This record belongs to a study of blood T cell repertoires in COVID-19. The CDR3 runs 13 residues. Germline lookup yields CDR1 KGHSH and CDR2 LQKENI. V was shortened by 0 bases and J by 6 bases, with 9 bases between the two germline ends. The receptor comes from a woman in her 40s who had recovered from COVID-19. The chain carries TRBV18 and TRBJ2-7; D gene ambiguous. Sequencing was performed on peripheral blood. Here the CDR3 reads CASSPPSPREQYF. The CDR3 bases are TGTGCCAGCTCACCACCTTCCCCTCGCGAGCAGTACTTC.